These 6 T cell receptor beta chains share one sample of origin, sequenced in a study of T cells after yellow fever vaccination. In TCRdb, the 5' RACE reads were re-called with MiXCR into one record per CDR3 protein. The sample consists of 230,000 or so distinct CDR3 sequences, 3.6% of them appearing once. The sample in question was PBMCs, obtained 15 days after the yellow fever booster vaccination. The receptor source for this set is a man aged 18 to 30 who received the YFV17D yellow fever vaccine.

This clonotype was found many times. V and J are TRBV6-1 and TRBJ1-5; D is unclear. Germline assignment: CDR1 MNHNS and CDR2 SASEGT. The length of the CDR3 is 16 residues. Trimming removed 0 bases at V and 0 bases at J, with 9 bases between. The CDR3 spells CASSEAKVYSNQPQHF. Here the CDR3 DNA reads TGTGCCAGCAGTGAAGCAAAAGTCTATAGCAATCAGCCCCAGCATTTT.

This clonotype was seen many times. CDR3 bases: TGTGCCAGCAGTTACGGGGTGCCTACCTATAATTCACCCCTCCACTTT. This gives the protein CASSYGVPTYNSPLHF. The gene calls are TRBV6-5 and TRBJ1-6; D ambiguous. Trimming shortened V by 2 bases and J by 2 bases, and 10 bases separated the two germline ends. Germline V gene data show CDR1 as MNHEY and CDR2 as SVGAGI. The CDR3 covers 16 residues.

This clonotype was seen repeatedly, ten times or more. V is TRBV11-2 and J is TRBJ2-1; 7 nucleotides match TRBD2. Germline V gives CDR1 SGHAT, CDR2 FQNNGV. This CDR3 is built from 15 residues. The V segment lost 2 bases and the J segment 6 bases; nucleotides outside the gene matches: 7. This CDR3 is CASSLSGTSLNEQFF. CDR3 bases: TGTGCCAGCAGCTTAAGCGGGACTTCGCTCAATGAGCAGTTCTTC.

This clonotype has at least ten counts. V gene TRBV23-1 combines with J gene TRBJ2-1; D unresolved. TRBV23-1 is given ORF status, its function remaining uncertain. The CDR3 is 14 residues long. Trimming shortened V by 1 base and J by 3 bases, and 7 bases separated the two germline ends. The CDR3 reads CASSQFEVYNEQFF. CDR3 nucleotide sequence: TGCGCCAGCAGTCAATTCGAGGTCTACAATGAGCAGTTCTTC.

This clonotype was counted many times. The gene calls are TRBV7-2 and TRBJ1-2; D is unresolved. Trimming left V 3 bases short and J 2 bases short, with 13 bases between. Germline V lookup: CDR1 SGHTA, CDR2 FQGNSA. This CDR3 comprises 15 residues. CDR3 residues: CASSFVRGGNYGYTF. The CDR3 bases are TGTGCCAGCAGCTTCGTACGGGGAGGAAACTATGGCTACACCTTC.

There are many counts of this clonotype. CDR3 protein: CATRHFPGQQETQYF. For the CDR3, the DNA is TGTGCCACCAGGCATTTTCCGGGACAGCAAGAGACCCAGTACTTC. The chain is built from TRBV24-1 and TRBJ2-5; 7 bases fit TRBD1. Germline V gene sequence: CDR1 KGHDR, CDR2 SFDVKD. With 7 bases clipped from V and 2 bases from J, the junction kept 9 bases outside the gene matches. CDR3 size: 15 residues.